This entry concerns a single T cell receptor (beta chain). The antigen is not known. The sample comes from a study of blood T cells in healthy people across ages. Study results and caveats: Whereas aged donors had fewer naive CD4+ cells, long-lived donors had more of them and higher diversity.

Trimming removed 2 bases from V and 9 bases from J, with 10 bases in between. CDR1 is MNHEY and CDR2 is SVGEGT in the germline V gene. The CDR3 is 13 residues long. A J-beta primer mix and a sample-barcoded 5' primer were used in a second PCR of about 7 to 12 cycles. TCRdb called the 5' RACE reads again in MiXCR, with one record for every CDR3 protein. The sample gives about 690,000 distinct CDR3 sequences, approximately 40% of which show up once; around 32% is in the top ten. The source material was blood. The receptor comes from a man older than 75 in good health. This chain links TRBV6-2 or TRBV6-3 with TRBJ1-4; D is ambiguous. The CDR3 DNA reads TGTGCCAGCAGTTACGGCGGCCGGCAAAAACTGTTTTTT. Translating gives CASSYGGRQKLFF.